This record concerns one TCR beta chain sequence. This CDR3 contains 13 residues. Trimming at V came to 7 bases and at J to 13 bases, leaving 13 bases not matched to a gene. The germline gives CDR1 LNHDA, CDR2 SQIVND (reference sequence). The sample is drawn from a study of shared clonotypes between healthy human individuals. CD4+ cell separation produced CD45RA+ naive and CD45RA-negative memory subsets. In the sorted-subset replicate PCRs, 200 ng DNA, around 32,000 T cell genomes, was used. In the authors' methods: ImmunoSEQ yielded junction-only sequences lacking quality scores, so filtering differed. Assay: immunoSEQ multiplex PCR; the TCRdb copy retains only in-frame clones and omits some. V, J and clone size were drawn from that table, and D and trimming were deduced from the DNA. This table holds over a million clones, more than 95% found once.

This clonotype was obtained from a man aged 25-40 years in good health. The rearrangement links TRBV19 to TRBJ2-1, with TRBD2 matching over 7 bases. What was sequenced was naive CD4+ T cells sorted from blood. Documented subset: CD45RA+ positively selected. The DNA for the CDR3 is TGTGCCAGTAACCCTATACCGAGCGGGGCCCAGTTCTTC. This codes for CASNPIPSGAQFF. Using reference TRBV19 and TRBJ2-1 for the parts outside the CDR3, the full variable domain is DGGITQSPKYLFRKEGQNVTLSCEQNLNHDAMYWYRQDPGQGLRLIYYSQIVNDFQKGDIAEGYSVSREKKESFPLTVTSAQKNPTAFYLCASNPIPSGAQFFGPGTRLTVL.